Listed here are 10 T cell receptor beta chains from one sample, sequenced in a study of glioma-infiltrating T cells after dendritic cell vaccination. This table comes from immunoSEQ multiplex PCR, and its TCRdb copy is limited to in-frame clones, with some not included. The repertoire includes fewer than 85,000 clones, around nine tenths of them detected once, and approximately 2.9% sits in the top ten. Here the sequenced sample was blood, taken before dendritic cell vaccination. These receptors all come from a human donor with glioblastoma.

J is TRBJ1-5 and V is TRBV2; D gene unclear. Germline V gene data show CDR1 as SNHLY and CDR2 as FYNNEI. CDR3 length equals 14 residues. V was pared by 4 bases and J by 2 bases, with 9 bases between. As DNA, the CDR3 is TGTGCCAGCAGTGCCGGGTTAGGCAATCAGCCCCAGCATTTT. Translated, it gives CASSAGLGNQPQHF.

The chain couples TRBV30 to TRBJ1-2; D possibly corresponds to TRBD1 (6 bases). Deletions cut 0 bases from V and 2 bases from J, with 13 bases between. Germline lookup yields CDR1 GTSNPN and CDR2 SVGIG (reference sequence). This CDR3 comprises 15 residues. The CDR3 DNA reads TGTGCCTGGAGTGTACAACAGGGAGAAAACTATGGCTACACCTTC. Amino acid sequence: CAWSVQQGENYGYTF.

The V and J genes are TRBV5-6 and TRBJ2-7, with D uncertain. V gave up 1 base and J gave up 5 bases, with 7 bases separating them. This CDR3 has 12 amino acids. CDR1 is SGHDT and CDR2 is YYEEEE in the germline V gene. The CDR3, as DNA: TGTGCCAGCAGCTTGTACATCGACGAGCAGTACTTC. This codes for CASSLYIDEQYF.

V and J are TRBV6-5 and TRBJ1-1; 11 bases agree with TRBD1. This CDR3 spans 15 amino acids. The V segment lost 7 bases and the J segment 1 base; nucleotides outside the gene matches: 5. Germline assignment: CDR1 MNHEY and CDR2 SVGAGI. The DNA of the CDR3 is TGTGCCAGCATCGGACAGGGGGCCCCGAACACTGAAGCTTTCTTT. This encodes CASIGQGAPNTEAFF.

This clone was detected once. The J gene is TRBJ1-6, the V gene TRBV6-5, with D possibly being TRBD1 (5 bases). V was pared by 2 bases and J by 6 bases, with 8 bases between. The CDR3 has 14 amino acids. From germline, CDR1 is MNHEY and CDR2 SVGAGI. The CDR3 sequence is CASSYGAANSPLHF. The CDR3 DNA reads TGTGCCAGCAGTTACGGGGCAGCTAATTCACCCCTCCACTTT.

V is TRBV27 and J is TRBJ2-3; D is ambiguous. CDR3 length: 14 amino acids. Germline CDR1 is MNHEY and CDR2 is SMNVEV (reference sequence). V was pared by 3 bases and J by 1 base, with 8 bases between. CDR3 amino acids: CASSFLGGTDTQYF. For the CDR3, the DNA is TGTGCCAGCAGTTTCCTTGGAGGCACAGATACGCAGTATTTT.

The chain recombines TRBV6-6 with TRBJ1-1; D ambiguous. The germline CDR1 and CDR2 sequences are MNHNY and SVGAGI (reference sequence). The CDR3 totals 14 residues. Trimming shortened V by 7 bases and J by 7 bases, and 19 bases separated the two germline ends. The CDR3 is CASTQTRGIGEAFF. In nucleotides, the CDR3 is TGTGCCAGCACTCAAACCCGGGGTATTGGTGAAGCTTTCTTT.

J is TRBJ1-4 and V is TRBV5-1; 7 bases are shared with TRBD1. This CDR3 region has 14 residues. Germline values: CDR1 SGHRS, CDR2 YFSETQ. V lost 4 bases and J lost 8; bases outside the gene matches: 8. The chain's CDR3 is CASSPPTGEEKLFF. The CDR3 DNA follows: TGCGCCAGCAGCCCACCAACAGGGGAGGAAAAACTGTTTTTT.

The V call is TRBV11-2, the J call TRBJ2-7; TRBD1 matches 8 bases. CDR1 is SGHAT, CDR2 FQNNGV, per germline. The length of the CDR3 is 15 residues. Losses at the gene ends were 2 bases for V and 6 bases for J; bases not matched to a gene: 9. As DNA, the CDR3 is TGTGCCAGCAGCTTATCAGGGGGCGCGAGGAGCGAGCAGTACTTC. Its translation is CASSLSGGARSEQYF.

V usage is TRBV7-6 and J usage is TRBJ2-3; 9 nucleotides align to TRBD2. Per the germline V gene, CDR1 is SGHVS and CDR2 is FNYEAQ. V lost 11 bases to trimming and J lost 6 bases; unmatched junction nucleotides: 9. This CDR3 spans 13 amino acids. CDR3 residues: CAVRGGKGDTQYF. The CDR3 DNA is TGTGCCGTGCGGGGGGGCAAAGGGGATACGCAGTATTTT.